This T cell receptor beta chain is from a study of tumor and adjacent non-tumor tissue in lung cancer. The library came from three nested PCR rounds adapted from ARM-PCR protocols. TCRdb recomputed calls from the multiplex PCR reads with MiXCR, one row per CDR3 protein. The sample has some 78,000 distinct CDR3 sequences; 80% are singletons. This sample's RNA came from whole unsorted tissue. For this clonotype: Relative to the germline gene, one junction end is altered; a read error may explain this.

The sequencing sample was made of lung tumor tissue. This receptor was taken from a woman aged 50 to 60 with non-small cell lung cancer.

In nucleotides, the CDR3 is TGTGCCAGGAGCGACTGGCTTACCTACGAGCAGTATTTC. Its protein is CARSDWLTYEQYF. The genes are TRBV5-6 and TRBJ2-7; D call uncertain. Germline-derived CDR1 and CDR2 are SGHDT and YYEEEE. The CDR3 is 13 amino acids.